This T cell receptor (beta chain) was identified in a study of cytomegalovirus exposure and HLA in healthy donors. In this sample, this clone turned up once. Primers for the PCR totalled 60 Vbeta and 13 Jbeta. Repertoires were generated with immunoSEQ multiplex PCR, while TCRdb's copy carries only in-frame clones and drops some. The top ten clones hold more than 4% of a sample with around 140,000 clones, just under 90% of them seen once. The CDR3 is 13 residues long. The V gene's germline CDR1 is SGHTA and CDR2 FQGNSA. V was trimmed by 5 bases and J by 12 bases, leaving 17 bases between them. This TCR derives from a woman in her thirties in good health and CMV-seronegative. The chain joins TRBV7-2 to TRBJ2-1; D possibly corresponds to TRBD1 (6 bases). Sample: PBMCs. The CDR3 DNA reads TGTGCCAGCAGCACCCGGGGCGGACAGAGGCAGTTCTTC. Amino acid sequence: CASSTRGGQRQFF.